These T cell receptor beta chains were read from a single sample in a study of blood T cells in healthy people across ages. MiXCR, applied by TCRdb to the 5' RACE reads, yields one record per CDR3 protein. The sample contains fewer than 2,000,000 distinct CDR3 sequences, around 42% of which appear only once. Input material: blood. These receptors originate from a human donor in good health. Both conserved end residues are part of each CDR3. Each record gives: V gene, CDR3 length, clone size, D gene, J gene, CDR3 protein, CDR3 DNA. The D gene is left open where the match is weak. Some rows mark clone size as missing; the rest say once, few, many or name a class of expanded clone.

V gene: TRBV27; CDR3 length: 14; clone size: few; D gene: .; J gene: TRBJ2-1; CDR3 protein: CASSPDKIHNEQFF; CDR3 DNA: TGTGCCAGCAGTCCGGACAAAATTCACAATGAGCAGTTCTTC
V gene: TRBV11-1; CDR3 length: 16; clone size: .; D gene: TRBD2; J gene: TRBJ2-1; CDR3 protein: CASSSLLGRGGNEQFF; CDR3 DNA: TGTGCCAGCAGCTCCCTTCTGGGGCGGGGGGGCAATGAGCAGTTCTTC
V gene: TRBV12-3/TRBV12-4; CDR3 length: 12; clone size: .; D gene: .; J gene: TRBJ2-1; CDR3 protein: CASSFLIGNSFF; CDR3 DNA: TGTGCCAGCAGTTTCCTGATTGGTAACTCGTTCTTC
V gene: TRBV20-1; CDR3 length: 9; clone size: few; D gene: .; J gene: TRBJ2-3; CDR3 protein: CSAGYRQYF; CDR3 DNA: TGCAGTGCTGGATATAGGCAGTATTTT
V gene: TRBV28; CDR3 length: 12; clone size: few; D gene: .; J gene: TRBJ2-7; CDR3 protein: CASRARVYEQYF; CDR3 DNA: TGTGCCAGCAGGGCCAGGGTATACGAGCAGTACTTC
V gene: TRBV5-1; CDR3 length: 16; clone size: .; D gene: TRBD1; J gene: TRBJ2-3; CDR3 protein: CASSTTTGASTDTQYF; CDR3 DNA: TGCGCCAGCAGCACTACGACAGGGGCTAGCACAGATACGCAGTATTTT
V gene: TRBV7-2; CDR3 length: 11; clone size: once; D gene: .; J gene: TRBJ1-2; CDR3 protein: CPSSLAAVHTF; CDR3 DNA: TGTCCCAGCAGCTTAGCGGCGGTACACACCTTC
V gene: TRBV29-1; CDR3 length: 12; clone size: many; D gene: .; J gene: TRBJ2-7; CDR3 protein: CSVQGLFFEQYF; CDR3 DNA: TGCAGCGTGCAGGGTCTGTTTTTTGAGCAGTACTTC
V gene: TRBV25-1; CDR3 length: 14; clone size: few; D gene: .; J gene: TRBJ2-7; CDR3 protein: CASSELLRDYEQYF; CDR3 DNA: TGTGCCAGCAGTGAATTACTTCGGGACTACGAGCAGTACTTC
V gene: TRBV20-1; CDR3 length: 14; clone size: .; D gene: .; J gene: TRBJ1-2; CDR3 protein: CSARPGTGNYGYTF; CDR3 DNA: TGCAGTGCTCGACCCGGGACGGGGAACTATGGCTACACCTTC
V gene: TRBV20-1; CDR3 length: 20; clone size: .; D gene: TRBD2; J gene: TRBJ2-1; CDR3 protein: CSARSLGGGGGALSPNEQFF; CDR3 DNA: TGCAGTGCTAGGTCCCTGGGGGGTGGCGGGGGGGCCCTTTCGCCCAATGAGCAGTTCTTC
V gene: TRBV4-1; CDR3 length: 15; clone size: .; D gene: .; J gene: TRBJ2-1; CDR3 protein: CASGTIGGPYNEQFF; CDR3 DNA: TGCGCCAGCGGGACTATAGGGGGCCCTTACAATGAGCAGTTCTTC
V gene: TRBV20-1; CDR3 length: 14; clone size: .; D gene: .; J gene: TRBJ2-5; CDR3 protein: CSARDRLPEETQYF; CDR3 DNA: TGCAGTGCTAGAGATCGGCTCCCAGAGGAGACCCAGTACTTC
V gene: TRBV19; CDR3 length: 14; clone size: .; D gene: TRBD1; J gene: TRBJ1-1; CDR3 protein: CASNPQGADTEAFF; CDR3 DNA: TGTGCCAGTAACCCACAGGGGGCGGACACTGAAGCTTTCTTT
V gene: TRBV5-1; CDR3 length: 14; clone size: few; D gene: TRBD2; J gene: TRBJ2-5; CDR3 protein: CASSLTSVQETQYF; CDR3 DNA: TGCGCCAGCAGCCTAACTAGCGTCCAAGAGACCCAGTACTTC
V gene: TRBV7-7; CDR3 length: 15; clone size: few; D gene: TRBD2; J gene: TRBJ2-1; CDR3 protein: CASSSGAGAPNEQFF; CDR3 DNA: TGTGCCAGCAGCTCCGGAGCGGGGGCCCCAAATGAGCAGTTCTTC
V gene: TRBV25-1; CDR3 length: 14; clone size: few; D gene: .; J gene: TRBJ1-6; CDR3 protein: CASSEDYRAAPLHF; CDR3 DNA: TGTGCCAGCAGTGAAGATTACAGGGCCGCACCCCTCCACTTT
V gene: TRBV5-1; CDR3 length: 17; clone size: .; D gene: .; J gene: TRBJ1-1; CDR3 protein: CASSLTISPGPDTEAFF; CDR3 DNA: TGCGCCAGCAGCTTGACCATTTCACCGGGACCGGATACTGAAGCTTTCTTT
V gene: TRBV6-2/TRBV6-3; CDR3 length: 12; clone size: .; D gene: .; J gene: TRBJ2-3; CDR3 protein: CASTGSGLSPYF; CDR3 DNA: TGTGCCAGCACAGGTTCTGGTCTTTCTCCGTATTTT
V gene: TRBV7-8; CDR3 length: 13; clone size: .; D gene: .; J gene: TRBJ2-5; CDR3 protein: CAGSSTLKETQYF; CDR3 DNA: TGTGCCGGCAGCTCGACTCTTAAAGAGACCCAGTACTTC
V gene: TRBV9; CDR3 length: 14; clone size: .; D gene: .; J gene: TRBJ2-4; CDR3 protein: CASSEAPGGWEQYF; CDR3 DNA: TGTGCCAGCAGCGAGGCCCCTGGAGGGTGGGAGCAGTACTTC
V gene: TRBV29-1; CDR3 length: 13; clone size: .; D gene: TRBD2; J gene: TRBJ2-1; CDR3 protein: CSASSGGAGEQFF; CDR3 DNA: TGCAGCGCTTCTAGCGGGGGGGCTGGTGAGCAGTTCTTC
V gene: TRBV4-2; CDR3 length: 15; clone size: .; D gene: .; J gene: TRBJ1-2; CDR3 protein: CASSQDPGRNYGYTF; CDR3 DNA: TGTGCCAGCAGCCAAGATCCGGGACGGAACTATGGCTACACCTTC
V gene: TRBV9; CDR3 length: 11; clone size: .; D gene: .; J gene: TRBJ2-3; CDR3 protein: CASSVGHTQYF; CDR3 DNA: TGTGCCAGCAGCGTAGGGCATACGCAGTATTTT
V gene: TRBV9; CDR3 length: 14; clone size: .; D gene: TRBD2; J gene: TRBJ2-3; CDR3 protein: CASSASGATGTQYF; CDR3 DNA: TGTGCCAGCAGCGCTAGCGGGGCCACAGGTACGCAGTATTTT
V gene: TRBV29-1; CDR3 length: 15; clone size: .; D gene: .; J gene: TRBJ2-3; CDR3 protein: CSVEGAGSGTDTQYF; CDR3 DNA: TGCAGCGTTGAAGGGGCAGGGAGCGGCACAGATACGCAGTATTTT
V gene: TRBV3-1; CDR3 length: 16; clone size: .; D gene: .; J gene: TRBJ2-3; CDR3 protein: CASSQVGMRATDTQYF; CDR3 DNA: TGTGCCAGCAGCCAAGTTGGCATGAGAGCGACAGATACGCAGTATTTT
V gene: TRBV5-1; CDR3 length: 17; clone size: .; D gene: TRBD1; J gene: TRBJ1-3; CDR3 protein: CASSLARTGDIGNTIYF; CDR3 DNA: TGCGCCAGCAGCTTGGCCAGGACAGGGGACATAGGAAACACCATATATTTT
V gene: TRBV29-1; CDR3 length: 13; clone size: .; D gene: TRBD2; J gene: TRBJ2-1; CDR3 protein: CSVEDPGGNEQFF; CDR3 DNA: TGCAGCGTTGAAGATCCGGGGGGGAATGAGCAGTTCTTC
V gene: TRBV10-3; CDR3 length: 15; clone size: .; D gene: TRBD1; J gene: TRBJ2-5; CDR3 protein: CAISEPEDRMETQYF; CDR3 DNA: TGTGCCATCAGTGAGCCAGAGGACAGGATGGAGACCCAGTACTTC
V gene: TRBV28; CDR3 length: 14; clone size: .; D gene: TRBD1; J gene: TRBJ2-4; CDR3 protein: CASSSRRDRADQYF; CDR3 DNA: TGTGCCAGCAGTTCGCGACGGGACAGGGCAGACCAGTACTTC